The 2 T cell receptor beta chains listed next were all sequenced from one sample in a study of OX40 agonist ivuxolimab in advanced cancers. This table comes from immunoSEQ multiplex PCR, and its TCRdb copy is limited to in-frame clones, with some not included. The sample shows about 98,000 clones, around nine tenths of them seen only once. This specimen consisted of CD4+ or CD8+ T cells sorted from blood, obtained in a trial of the OX40 agonist ivuxolimab. These receptors all come from an adult with an advanced solid tumor such as melanoma, head and neck, liver or kidney cancer.

The J gene is TRBJ2-5, the V gene TRBV7-2, with 7 bases identical to TRBD2. Trimming cost V 2 bases and J 0 bases; bases outside gene matches: 6. The germline gives CDR1 SGHTA, CDR2 FQGNSA. This CDR3 is 16 amino acids long. CDR3 DNA: TGTGCCAGCAGCTTATTCGGGACTAACAACCAAGAGACCCAGTACTTC. Protein sequence: CASSLFGTNNQETQYF.

The genes are TRBV6-1 and TRBJ2-5, with D uncertain. The CDR3 loop spans 13 amino acids. Trimming took 8 bases from V and 5 from J, leaving 15 bases between them. Germline V CDR1 and CDR2: MNHNS, SASEGT. The CDR3 spells CASSTSIGETQYF. As DNA, the CDR3 is TGTGCCAGCTCCACCTCTATCGGGGAGACCCAGTACTTC.